The 30 T cell receptor beta chains presented below share a single source sample, sequenced in a study of regulatory T cells in long-lasting Graves disease. Through Arm-PCR of CDR3 regions and iRepertoire HTBI primers, TCR beta libraries were built. Each CDR3 protein gets one entry after TCRdb re-called the multiplex PCR reads with MiXCR. The sample gives roughly 510,000 distinct CDR3 sequences, about 15% of which show up once; about 12% is in the top ten. The time point is: newly diagnosed GD, antithyroid drugs for less than 3 months. There was RNA extracted from PBMCs, and the TCR library was made from it. This sample was also put to use in a study of T cells in Graves' hyperthyroidism and ophthalmopathy.

Sample: peripheral blood mononuclear cells (PBMCs), taken at new diagnosis, from a patient treated with antithyroid drugs. These receptors came from a man between 18 and 29 years old with Graves disease.

Ten or more counts support this clonotype. The chain carries TRBV3-1 and TRBJ2-7; D unresolved. Per the germline V gene, CDR1 is LGHDT and CDR2 is YNNKEL (reference sequence). The CDR3 has 11 residues. V lost 1 base, J lost 5 bases, and 3 bases lay in between. This CDR3 is CASSQVDEQYF. The CDR3 DNA reads TGTGCCAGCAGCCAAGTTGACGAGCAGTACTTC.

The sample holds many counts of this clonotype. This chain joins TRBV12-3 or TRBV12-4 and TRBJ2-7; maybe TRBD1 (5 bases). CDR3 length equals 17 residues. The germline V and J ends were trimmed by 4 bases and 0 bases, with 19 bases remaining between them. In DNA form, the CDR3 reads TGTGCCAGCAGTTCCCTAGGCCTGCCAGGGAACTCCTACGAGCAGTACTTC. Translation gives CASSSLGLPGNSYEQYF.

This clonotype was counted a few times. J is TRBJ1-2 and V is TRBV18, with D unclear. Per the germline V gene, CDR1 is KGHSH and CDR2 is LQKENI. The length of the CDR3 is 14 residues. Trimming removed 0 bases from V and 1 base from J, with 6 bases in between. The CDR3 region has the DNA TGTGCCAGCTCACCACCCGGTGGTAACTATGGCTACACCTTC. It translates to CASSPPGGNYGYTF. Full variable domain (missing parts from reference TRBV18 and TRBJ1-2): NAGVMQNPRHLVRRRGQEARLRCSPMKGHSHVYWYRQLPEEGLKFMVYLQKENIIDESGMPKERFSAEFPKEGPSILRIQQVVRGDSAAYFCASSPPGGNYGYTFGSGTRLTVV.

The chain uses TRBV20-1 and TRBJ1-3, with a tentative D call TRBD1 (5 bases). CDR1 and CDR2 from the germline V gene are DFQATT and SNEGSKA (reference sequence). V lost 6 bases, J lost 2 bases, and 11 bases lay in between. The CDR3 consists of 13 residues. CDR3 coding DNA: TGCAGTGCCGCCAGGGCAGCTGGAAACACCATATATTTT. Translation gives CSAARAAGNTIYF.

The table lists this clonotype with many counts. This chain links TRBV3-1 with TRBJ1-1; TRBD1 agrees at 8 bases. Germline assignment: CDR1 LGHDT and CDR2 YNNKEL (reference sequence). The CDR3 is made up of 14 amino acids. V lost 5 bases to trimming and J lost 8 bases; unmatched junction nucleotides: 10. The CDR3 nucleotides are TGTGCCAGCAGCAACAGGGGGGATTGGCTCGAAGCTTTCTTT. It encodes CASSNRGDWLEAFF.

This clonotype has more than one count but fewer than ten. CDR3 residues: CASSEFDRVTGELFF. CDR3 DNA sequence: TGTGCCAGCAGTGAATTTGACAGGGTTACCGGGGAGCTGTTTTTT. The chain couples TRBV25-1 to TRBJ2-2; 7 nucleotides agree with TRBD1. From germline, CDR1 is MGHDK and CDR2 SYGVNS. CDR3 size: 15 residues. The V gene end was trimmed by 1 base and the J gene end by 5 bases; junction bases not matched to a gene: 4.

The chain has TRBV7-3 and TRBJ2-1, with TRBD2 matching 7 bases. In germline, CDR1 is SGHTA, CDR2 FQGTGA. The V and J ends lost 5 bases and 2 bases, in that order; junction bases with no gene match: 12. The length of the CDR3 is 17 residues. CDR3 in amino acids: CASSKTSGGGPYNEQFF. The CDR3 region has the DNA TGTGCCAGCAGCAAGACCTCGGGGGGAGGGCCCTACAATGAGCAGTTCTTC.

This clonotype occurred many times. The chain employs TRBV30 and TRBJ1-1; D unresolved. Germline loops: CDR1 GTSNPN, CDR2 SVGIG (reference sequence). The CDR3 consists of 12 residues. V lost 0 bases to trimming and J lost 9 bases, with 11 bases between them. For the CDR3, the DNA is TGTGCCTGGAGTGTTACACCTCGCAAAGCTTTCTTT. This encodes CAWSVTPRKAFF.

Concerning this clonotype: This may arise from a read error, as a much more abundant clone is one base away. The V call is TRBV5-1, the J call TRBJ2-3; D is possibly TRBD1 (6 bases). The germline CDR1 and CDR2 sequences are SGHRS and YFSETQ. The CDR3 spans 14 residues. CDR3 region: CASSSFSGEDMQYF. For the CDR3, the DNA is TGCGCCAGCAGCTCATTCTCAGGGGAAGATATGCAGTATTTT.

The chain links TRBV7-9 to TRBJ1-3, with a tentative D call TRBD1 (5 bases). CDR1 is SEHNR and CDR2 is FQNEAQ in the germline V gene (reference sequence). The V gene lost 5 bases and the J gene lost 8 bases, with 19 bases spanning the gap. The CDR3 covers 15 residues. The CDR3 region is CASSPRSGTADTIYF. The CDR3 DNA follows: TGTGCCAGCAGCCCCCGGTCCGGGACGGCGGACACCATATATTTT.

V usage is TRBV5-1 and J usage is TRBJ1-4; D gene ambiguous. CDR3 length equals 14 residues. Trimming stripped 1 base from V and 4 bases from J, with 8 bases between. The germline CDR1 and CDR2 sequences are SGHRS and YFSETQ. CDR3 sequence: CASSLTDYNEKLFF. CDR3 bases: TGCGCCAGCAGCTTGACAGACTATAATGAAAAACTGTTTTTT.

This clonotype was observed at least ten times. This rearrangement joins TRBV28 to TRBJ2-2, with D perhaps TRBD1 or TRBD2 (5 bases each). Germline V lookup: CDR1 MDHEN, CDR2 SYDVKM. CDR3 length: 15 amino acids. V was shortened by 1 base and J by 4 bases, with 10 bases between the two germline ends. The CDR3 DNA sequence: TGTGCCAGCAGTTTATCTAGCCAGGGCACCGGGGAGCTGTTTTTT. Amino acid sequence: CASSLSSQGTGELFF.

In this sample, this clonotype turned up many times. The chain couples TRBV3-1 to TRBJ2-7; D unresolved. The germline gives CDR1 LGHDT, CDR2 YNNKEL (reference sequence). CDR3 length: 14 amino acids. Between the trimmed V and J ends, which lost 4 bases and 2 bases, there was a span of 12 bases. The CDR3 spells CASSLRHLAYEQYF. The CDR3 DNA follows: TGTGCCAGCAGCCTCCGACACCTTGCCTACGAGCAGTACTTC.

The gene calls are TRBV10-3 and TRBJ2-7, with D possibly matching TRBD2 (5 bases). CDR3 length: 15 residues. Germline V gene sequence: CDR1 ENHRY, CDR2 SYGVKD. V dropped 4 bases and J dropped 2 bases, with 15 bases sitting between them. CDR3 DNA sequence: TGTGCCATCAGTGCCTCTCCGGGATTCGCCTACGAGCAGTACTTC. This gives the protein CAISASPGFAYEQYF.

This clonotype was detected many times. The chain is built from TRBV29-1 and TRBJ2-3, with D possibly matching TRBD2 (6 bases). Between the trimmed V and J ends, which lost 6 bases and 0 bases, there was a span of 13 bases. The CDR3 has 14 amino acids. The V gene's germline CDR1 is SQVTM and CDR2 ANQGSEA. The CDR3 is CSVARESSTDTQYF. CDR3 in DNA: TGCAGCGTCGCCCGGGAGTCGAGCACAGATACGCAGTATTTT.

This clonotype was found many times. The chain recombines TRBV27 with TRBJ1-1; D unclear. CDR1 is MNHEY and CDR2 is SMNVEV in the germline V gene (reference sequence). The CDR3 totals 13 residues. The germline V and J ends were trimmed by 7 bases and 1 base, with 10 bases remaining between them. In nucleotides, the CDR3 is TGTGCCAGCAAACAGTGGGGGAACACTGAAGCTTTCTTT. Translation gives CASKQWGNTEAFF.

DNA for the CDR3: TGTGCCAGCTCACGGGGACAGGGATCCCTAGAAGCCCAGCATTTT. Encoded protein: CASSRGQGSLEAQHF. The chain employs TRBV18 and TRBJ1-5, with TRBD1 matching over 9 bases. CDR1 and CDR2 from the germline V gene are KGHSH and LQKENI. Germline trimming cut 4 bases from V and 11 bases from J; bases unmatched to any gene: 12. The CDR3 covers 15 residues.

The CDR3 loop is CSVVREVSTDTQYF. Written as DNA, the CDR3 is TGCAGCGTTGTTAGGGAGGTTAGCACAGATACGCAGTATTTT. V gene TRBV29-1 combines with J gene TRBJ2-3, with TRBD2 as a possible D gene (6 bases). The CDR3 has 14 amino acids. In germline, CDR1 is SQVTM, CDR2 ANQGSEA. V lost 4 bases and J lost 0, with 11 bases in between.

In its sample, this clonotype was seen a few times. The CDR3 does not close with the conserved phenylalanine or tryptophan, likely indicating a read error. The chain recombines TRBV6-5 with TRBJ1-1; D gene uncertain. Trimming took off 2 bases at V and 11 bases at J, with 18 bases between the two ends. CDR1 and CDR2 (germline): MNHEY, SVGAGI. The CDR3 has 14 residues. CDR3 region: CASSYGLDGLGAFL. The CDR3 DNA reads as TGTGCCAGCAGTTACGGCTTGGACGGCCTGGGTGCTTTCCTT.

The chain carries TRBV19 and TRBJ1-1; D perhaps matches TRBD1 (5 bases). The CDR3 extends over 13 amino acids. Germline CDR1 and CDR2: LNHDA and SQIVND (reference sequence). Trimming left V 8 bases short and J 5 bases short, with 15 bases between. The CDR3 sequence is CASSRAGSTEAFF. The CDR3 nucleotides are TGTGCCAGTTCTCGGGCAGGGAGTACTGAAGCTTTCTTT.

Written as DNA, the CDR3 is TGTGCTAGTGGTTTGGGACTAGCGGGCACAGATACGCAGTATTTT. This encodes CASGLGLAGTDTQYF. This chain links TRBV12-5 with TRBJ2-3; TRBD2 aligns across 9 bases. The CDR3 loop spans 15 amino acids. Trimming at V came to 1 base and at J to 1 base, leaving 0 bases not matched to a gene. The germline V gene encodes CDR1 LGHNT and CDR2 FRNRAP.

This clonotype was observed a few times. The V and J genes are TRBV10-3 and TRBJ1-2; D is undetermined. In germline, CDR1 is ENHRY, CDR2 SYGVKD. V shed 0 bases and J shed 2 bases, with 7 bases lying between them. The CDR3 is made up of 14 amino acids. The CDR3 reads CAISESTQNYGYTF. As DNA, the CDR3 is TGTGCCATCAGTGAGTCGACGCAGAACTATGGCTACACCTTC.

The V gene is TRBV3-1, the J gene TRBJ2-1; D gene unclear. V was pared by 1 base and J by 9 bases, with 19 bases between. CDR3 length equals 16 residues. Per germline, CDR1 LGHDT and CDR2 YNNKEL (reference sequence). The CDR3 here is CASSQVWVSLNREQFF. CDR3 bases: TGTGCCAGCAGCCAAGTTTGGGTATCCCTCAATCGTGAGCAGTTCTTC.

This clonotype has a count of ten or more. The rearrangement uses TRBV5-1 and TRBJ1-1; TRBD1 matches 7 bases. V was clipped by 1 base and J by 8 bases; unmatched bases: 8. This CDR3 has 14 residues. In germline, CDR1 is SGHRS, CDR2 YFSETQ. This chain's CDR3 is CASSLTGAPIEAFF. The CDR3 nucleotides read TGCGCCAGCAGCTTGACAGGGGCGCCAATAGAAGCTTTCTTT.

This clonotype occurred many times. The chain is built from TRBV30 and TRBJ2-4; 7 nucleotides agree with TRBD1. With V trimmed by 3 bases and J by 0 bases, 5 bases remained unmatched. This CDR3 spans 15 amino acids. CDR1 GTSNPN and CDR2 SVGIG come from the germline V gene (reference sequence). The CDR3 here is CAWSTGAGAKNIQYF. The DNA for the CDR3 is TGTGCCTGGAGCACAGGGGCTGGAGCCAAAAACATTCAGTACTTC.

This clonotype was seen at least ten times. The chain employs TRBV20-1 and TRBJ2-7, with TRBD1 matching over 7 bases. CDR1 and CDR2 (germline): DFQATT, SNEGSKA (reference sequence). The ends lost 2 bases at V and 5 bases at J; junction bases unmatched: 18. This CDR3 has 17 residues. The CDR3 protein is CSARRSSGGDPLDEQYF. The CDR3 DNA reads TGCAGTGCTAGACGATCTTCAGGGGGTGACCCATTGGACGAGCAGTACTTC.

The V and J genes are TRBV29-1 and TRBJ1-2; no definite D call. CDR3 length equals 15 residues. Germline V gene lookup returns CDR1 SQVTM and CDR2 ANQGSEA. The V end was cut by 6 bases, the J end by 3 bases, with 20 bases between. CDR3 DNA sequence: TGCAGCGTAGCTACGTCGGCGGTTGGGGACTATGGCTACACCTTC. Translating it yields CSVATSAVGDYGYTF.

This clonotype showed up many times. V and J are TRBV6-2 or TRBV6-3 and TRBJ2-1, with D perhaps TRBD2 (5 bases). In germline, CDR1 is MNHEY, CDR2 SVGEGT. Trimming pared 5 bases from V and 0 bases from J, leaving 14 bases between. The CDR3 runs to 16 residues. CDR3 loop: CASSDPTRSSYNEQFF. CDR3 bases: TGTGCCAGCAGTGACCCTACTAGGAGCTCCTACAATGAGCAGTTCTTC.

The chain carries TRBV4-1 and TRBJ1-1, with D unresolved. Germline loops: CDR1 MGHRA, CDR2 YSYEKL. The germline V and J ends were trimmed by 5 bases and 5 bases, with 15 bases remaining between them. CDR3 length: 14 amino acids. The CDR3 sequence is CASSFDPLVTEAFF. In nucleotides, the CDR3 is TGCGCCAGCAGCTTCGACCCTTTGGTAACTGAAGCTTTCTTT.

At least ten counts were recorded for this clonotype. This chain connects TRBV20-1 to TRBJ2-1; a possible D gene is TRBD1 (6 bases). Germline V CDR1 and CDR2: DFQATT, SNEGSKA (reference sequence). V lost 5 bases and J lost 8, with 19 bases in between. The CDR3 has 14 amino acids. CDR3 residues: CSASRDTLHHEQFF. CDR3 sequence (DNA): TGCAGTGCTTCCCGGGACACCCTACACCATGAGCAGTTCTTC.